These T cell receptor beta chains were read from a single sample in a study of naive and memory T cell subsets. TCRdb reanalysed the 5' RACE reads using MiXCR and keeps one entry per CDR3 protein. The sample shows 57,000 or so distinct CDR3 sequences, roughly 7% of them seen only once. The receptors were gathered from a male donor in good health. Both conserved end residues are trimmed from each CDR3. The order of the fields is clone size, D gene, V gene, J gene, CDR3 protein. A D gene is named only where the DNA matches it firmly. Only part of the rows carry a size: once, few, many, or a class if the clone is expanded.

many,.,TRBV5-1,TRBJ1-1,ASSPQGPRTNTEAF
few,.,TRBV30,TRBJ2-1,AWTTGHDEQF
many,TRBD2,TRBV11-2,TRBJ2-3,ASSFSGGSTDTQY
.,TRBD2,TRBV20-1,TRBJ2-7,SAVAGSGGAHEQY
few,.,TRBV5-1,TRBJ2-1,ASSSGVRSYNEQF
many,TRBD2,TRBV2,TRBJ2-1,ASSAGTSEYNEQF
many,TRBD1,TRBV11-2,TRBJ2-1,ASSPGQVSQF
.,TRBD2,TRBV11-2,TRBJ2-2,ASSLDRAGAGTGELF
once,.,TRBV29-1,TRBJ2-3,SVGWDADTQY
.,.,TRBV29-1,TRBJ2-2,SVVSAGGPNTGELF
.,TRBD1,TRBV2,TRBJ1-5,ASSQQGLDQPQH
many,.,TRBV18,TRBJ2-2,ASSPIHLRGSFWPGELF
many,TRBD1,TRBV6-5,TRBJ2-1,ASTQGDTGGQF
many,.,TRBV29-1,TRBJ2-3,SVQRGSSTDTQY
many,.,TRBV12-3/TRBV12-4,TRBJ2-2,ASSFGEAGELF
.,.,TRBV2,TRBJ1-5,ASKRDSNQPQH
few,.,TRBV6-1,TRBJ2-6,AAKGVFSGANVLT
.,.,TRBV7-8,TRBJ1-6,ASSQMGVSNSPLH
few,TRBD2,TRBV20-1,TRBJ2-7,SARVSGEGEQY
.,.,TRBV5-1,TRBJ2-2,ASRGSGQAGELF
many,TRBD2,TRBV5-4,TRBJ2-1,ASSLGAGRAGEQF
few,.,TRBV14,TRBJ1-2,ASSQDSSNYGYT
.,.,TRBV6-5,TRBJ1-1,ASSYSGGQVTF
many,.,TRBV29-1,TRBJ1-2,SVETAFYGYT
.,.,TRBV4-1,TRBJ1-2,ASSQDAGGGYT
many,TRBD1,TRBV7-2,TRBJ1-2,ASSFPEGAIDGYT
.,TRBD1,TRBV12-3/TRBV12-4,TRBJ2-7,ASSSGQGVTDYEQY
.,.,TRBV3-1,TRBJ1-6,ASSQTGPPLH
many,.,TRBV25-1,TRBJ2-1,ASGAGSRVAEQF